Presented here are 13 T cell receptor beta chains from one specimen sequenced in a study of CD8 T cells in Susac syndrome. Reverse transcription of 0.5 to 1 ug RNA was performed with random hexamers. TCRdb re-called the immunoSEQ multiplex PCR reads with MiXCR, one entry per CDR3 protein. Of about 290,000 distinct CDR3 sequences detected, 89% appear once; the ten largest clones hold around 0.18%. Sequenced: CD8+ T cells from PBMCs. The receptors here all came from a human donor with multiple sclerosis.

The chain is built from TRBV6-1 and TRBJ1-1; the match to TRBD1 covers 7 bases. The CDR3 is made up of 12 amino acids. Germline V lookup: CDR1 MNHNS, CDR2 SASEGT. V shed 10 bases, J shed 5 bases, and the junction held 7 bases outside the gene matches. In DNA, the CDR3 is TGTGCCACCCAGGCAGGGGGAACTGAAGCTTTCTTT. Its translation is CATQAGGTEAFF.

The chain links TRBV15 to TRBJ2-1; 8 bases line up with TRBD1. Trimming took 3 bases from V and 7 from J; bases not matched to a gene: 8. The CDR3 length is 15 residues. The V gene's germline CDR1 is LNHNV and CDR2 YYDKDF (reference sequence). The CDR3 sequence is CATSSRTGLGNEQFF. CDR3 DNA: TGTGCCACCAGCAGCCGGACAGGGTTAGGGAATGAGCAGTTCTTC.

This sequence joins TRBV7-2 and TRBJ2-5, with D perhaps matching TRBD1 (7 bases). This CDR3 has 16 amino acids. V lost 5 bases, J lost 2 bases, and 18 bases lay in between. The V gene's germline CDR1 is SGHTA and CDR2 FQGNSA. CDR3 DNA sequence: TGTGCCAGCAGCCCACTAGTAGCAGGGGGGCAAGAGACCCAGTACTTC. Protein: CASSPLVAGGQETQYF.

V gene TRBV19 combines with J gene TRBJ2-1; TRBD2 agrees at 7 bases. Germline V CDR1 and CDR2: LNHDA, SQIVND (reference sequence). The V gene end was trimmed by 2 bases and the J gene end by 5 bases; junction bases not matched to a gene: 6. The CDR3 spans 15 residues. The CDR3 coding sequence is TGTGCCAGTAGTATATGGAGCGGGGCAAACAATGAGCAGTTCTTC. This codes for CASSIWSGANNEQFF.

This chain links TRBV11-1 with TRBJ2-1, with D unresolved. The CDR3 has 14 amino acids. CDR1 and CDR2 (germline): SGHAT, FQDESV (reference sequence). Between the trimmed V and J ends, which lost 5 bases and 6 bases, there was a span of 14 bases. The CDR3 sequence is CASSPPGWVNEQFF. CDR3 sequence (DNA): TGTGCCAGCAGCCCCCCCGGGTGGGTCAATGAGCAGTTCTTC.

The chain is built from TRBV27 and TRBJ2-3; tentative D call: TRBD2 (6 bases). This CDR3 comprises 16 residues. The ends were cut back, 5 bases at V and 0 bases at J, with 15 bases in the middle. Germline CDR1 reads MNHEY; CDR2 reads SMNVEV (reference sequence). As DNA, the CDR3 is TGTGCCAGCAGTCTGTCCGTAGCGGCTAGCACAGATACGCAGTATTTT. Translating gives CASSLSVAASTDTQYF.

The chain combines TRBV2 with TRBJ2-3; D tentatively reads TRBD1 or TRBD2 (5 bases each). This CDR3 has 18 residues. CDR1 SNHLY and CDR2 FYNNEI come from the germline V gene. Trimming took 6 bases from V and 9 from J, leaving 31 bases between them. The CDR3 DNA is TGTGCCAGCAGGGACACTAAAACATTGTGGGGACGCCCTGGGACGCAGTATTTT. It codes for CASRDTKTLWGRPGTQYF.

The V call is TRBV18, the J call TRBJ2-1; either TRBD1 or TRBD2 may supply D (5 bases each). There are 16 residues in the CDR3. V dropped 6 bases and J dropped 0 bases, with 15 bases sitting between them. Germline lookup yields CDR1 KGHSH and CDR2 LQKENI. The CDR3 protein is CASSGTGPHSYNEQFF. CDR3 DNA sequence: TGTGCCAGCTCCGGGACGGGGCCACACTCCTACAATGAGCAGTTCTTC.

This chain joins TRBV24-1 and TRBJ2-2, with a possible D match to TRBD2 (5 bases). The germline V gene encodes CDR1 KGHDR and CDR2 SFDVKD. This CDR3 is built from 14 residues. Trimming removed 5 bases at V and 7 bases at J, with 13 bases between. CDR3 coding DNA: TGTGCCACCAGTGGTCCGGACTGGAACGGGGAGCTGTTTTTT. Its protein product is CATSGPDWNGELFF.

DNA of the CDR3: TGCGCCAGCAGCCAAGTTCCAGGTGGGGGATCTGGAAACACCATATATTTT. Translation: CASSQVPGGGSGNTIYF. V and J are TRBV4-3 and TRBJ1-3, with D tentatively TRBD1 (5 bases). Trimming cost V 1 base and J 1 base, with 14 bases left between them. Germline V gene data show CDR1 as LGHNA and CDR2 as YSLEER. This CDR3 has 17 residues.

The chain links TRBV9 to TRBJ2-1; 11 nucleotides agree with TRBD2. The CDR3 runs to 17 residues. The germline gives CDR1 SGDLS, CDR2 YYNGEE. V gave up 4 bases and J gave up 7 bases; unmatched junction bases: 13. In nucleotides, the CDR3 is TGTGCCAGCAGCCCTGTTCCTAGCGGGGGGCCCGCTAATGAGCAGTTCTTC. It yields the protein CASSPVPSGGPANEQFF.

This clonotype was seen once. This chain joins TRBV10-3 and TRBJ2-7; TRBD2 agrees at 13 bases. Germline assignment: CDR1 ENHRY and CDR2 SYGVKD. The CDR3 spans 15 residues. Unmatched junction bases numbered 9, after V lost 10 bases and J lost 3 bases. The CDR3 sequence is CATYGTSGTNYEQYF. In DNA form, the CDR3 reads TGTGCCACCTACGGGACTAGCGGGACCAACTACGAGCAGTACTTC.

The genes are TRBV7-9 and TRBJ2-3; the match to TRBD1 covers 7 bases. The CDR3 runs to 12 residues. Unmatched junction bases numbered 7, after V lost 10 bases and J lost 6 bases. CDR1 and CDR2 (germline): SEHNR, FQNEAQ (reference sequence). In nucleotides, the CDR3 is TGTGCCACAACGACAGGGAAGGATACGCAGTATTTT. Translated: CATTTGKDTQYF. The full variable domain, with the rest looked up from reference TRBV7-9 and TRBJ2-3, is DTGVSQNPRHKITKRGQNVTFRCDPISEHNRLYWYRQTLGQGPEFLTYFQNEAQLEKSRLLSDRFSAERPKGSFSTLEIQRTEQGDSAMYLCATTTGKDTQYFGPGTRLTVL.